The entry below describes one T cell receptor (beta chain). What it recognizes is unknown. The sample comes from a study of cytomegalovirus exposure and HLA in healthy donors. 13 Jbeta primers and 60 Vbeta primers were used for the PCR. Assay: immunoSEQ multiplex PCR; the TCRdb copy retains only in-frame clones and omits some. This table holds roughly 40,000 clones. Study-wide results and caveats: A cluster of highly shared sequence variants was likely a sequencing artifact. In a later analysis, at a false discovery rate of 0.05, 16,951 TCR beta sequences matched HLA alleles.

J was trimmed by 6 bases and V by 2 bases; bases with no gene match: 2. CDR1 is MGHDK and CDR2 is SYGVNS in the germline V gene. The CDR3 loop spans 14 amino acids. Sequenced material: PBMCs. This chain links TRBV25-1 with TRBJ2-1; 9 bases match TRBD2. The sequence was obtained from a man aged 30 to 45 in good health and CMV-seronegative. This chain's CDR3 is CASSEGREGNEQFF. CDR3 nucleotides: TGTGCCAGCAGTGAAGGGCGGGAGGGCAATGAGCAGTTCTTC.